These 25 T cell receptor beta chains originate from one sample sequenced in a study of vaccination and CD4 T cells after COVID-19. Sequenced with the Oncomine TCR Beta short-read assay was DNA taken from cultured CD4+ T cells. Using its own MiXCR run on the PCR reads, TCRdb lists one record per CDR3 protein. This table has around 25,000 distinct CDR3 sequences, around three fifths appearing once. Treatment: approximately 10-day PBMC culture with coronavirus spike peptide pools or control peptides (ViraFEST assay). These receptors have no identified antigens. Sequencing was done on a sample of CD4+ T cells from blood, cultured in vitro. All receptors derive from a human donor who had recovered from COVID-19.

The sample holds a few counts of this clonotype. CDR3 sequence (DNA): TGCAGTGCTACAGGGGGTTCTAACTATGGCTACACCTTC. Encoded protein: CSATGGSNYGYTF. V usage is TRBV20-1 and J usage is TRBJ1-2; 7 positions match TRBD1. Unmatched junction bases numbered 2, after V lost 4 bases and J lost 0 bases. From germline, CDR1 is DFQATT and CDR2 SNEGSKA (reference sequence). This CDR3 region has 13 residues.

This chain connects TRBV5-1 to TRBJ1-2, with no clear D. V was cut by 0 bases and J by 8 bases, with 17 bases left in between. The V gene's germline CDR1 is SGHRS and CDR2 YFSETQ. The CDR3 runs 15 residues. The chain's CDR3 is CASSLAYNPGSGYTF. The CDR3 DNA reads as TGCGCCAGCAGCTTGGCTTATAACCCTGGGTCGGGCTACACCTTC.

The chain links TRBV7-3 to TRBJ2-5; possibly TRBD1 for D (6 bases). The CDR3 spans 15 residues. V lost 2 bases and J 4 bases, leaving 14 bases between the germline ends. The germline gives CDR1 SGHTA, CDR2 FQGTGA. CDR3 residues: CASSLSVGAGETQYF. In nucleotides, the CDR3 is TGTGCCAGCAGCTTATCCGTGGGGGCGGGAGAGACCCAGTACTTC.

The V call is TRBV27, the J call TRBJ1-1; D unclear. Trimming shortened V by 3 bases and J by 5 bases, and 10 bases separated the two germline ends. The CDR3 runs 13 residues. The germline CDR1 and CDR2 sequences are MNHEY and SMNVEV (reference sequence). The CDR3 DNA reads TGTGCCAGCAGTTTGGCCTTCGGGACTGAAGCTTTCTTT. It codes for CASSLAFGTEAFF.

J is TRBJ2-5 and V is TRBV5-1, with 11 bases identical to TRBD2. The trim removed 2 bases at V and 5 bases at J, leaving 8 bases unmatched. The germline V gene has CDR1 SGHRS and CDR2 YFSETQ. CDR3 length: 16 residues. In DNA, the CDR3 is TGCGCCAGCAGCTTAGCGCTAGCGGGGGGACGGGAGACCCAGTACTTC. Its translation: CASSLALAGGRETQYF.

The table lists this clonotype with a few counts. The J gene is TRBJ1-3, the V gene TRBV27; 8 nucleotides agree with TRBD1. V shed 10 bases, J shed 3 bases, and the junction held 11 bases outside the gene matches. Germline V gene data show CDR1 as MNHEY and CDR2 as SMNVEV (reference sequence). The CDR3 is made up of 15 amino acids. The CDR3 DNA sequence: TGTGCCACGAGCGCCCGGACAGGGTATGGAAACACCATATATTTT. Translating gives CATSARTGYGNTIYF.

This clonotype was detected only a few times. The CDR3 here is CASSVKTGGGWETQYF. The DNA for the CDR3 is TGTGCCAGCAGCGTAAAGACAGGGGGCGGTTGGGAGACCCAGTACTTC. V is TRBV11-3 and J is TRBJ2-5, with 10 bases lining up with TRBD1. V trimming: 5 bases; J trimming: 5 bases; junction bases outside the gene matches: 11. The V gene's germline CDR1 is SGHNT and CDR2 YENEEA. CDR3 size: 16 residues.

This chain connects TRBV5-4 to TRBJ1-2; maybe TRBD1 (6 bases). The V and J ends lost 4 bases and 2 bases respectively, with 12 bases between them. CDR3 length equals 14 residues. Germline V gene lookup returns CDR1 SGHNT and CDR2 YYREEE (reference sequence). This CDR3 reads CASSETGGNYGYTF. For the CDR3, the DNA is TGTGCCAGCAGCGAGACAGGAGGCAACTATGGCTACACCTTC.

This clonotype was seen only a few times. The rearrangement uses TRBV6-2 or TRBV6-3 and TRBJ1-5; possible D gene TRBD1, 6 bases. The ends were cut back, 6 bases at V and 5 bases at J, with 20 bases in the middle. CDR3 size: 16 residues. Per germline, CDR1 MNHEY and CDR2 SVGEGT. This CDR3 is CASSEPRGGGYQPQHF. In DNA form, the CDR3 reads TGTGCCAGCAGCGAACCCCGAGGGGGAGGTTATCAGCCCCAGCATTTT.

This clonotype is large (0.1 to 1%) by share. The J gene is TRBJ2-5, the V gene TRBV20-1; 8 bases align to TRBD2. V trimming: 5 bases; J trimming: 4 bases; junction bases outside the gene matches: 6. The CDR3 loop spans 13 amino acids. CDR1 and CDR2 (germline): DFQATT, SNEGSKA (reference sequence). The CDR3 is CSARGGAPETQYF. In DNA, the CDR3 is TGCAGTGCTCGGGGGGGGGCGCCAGAGACCCAGTACTTC.

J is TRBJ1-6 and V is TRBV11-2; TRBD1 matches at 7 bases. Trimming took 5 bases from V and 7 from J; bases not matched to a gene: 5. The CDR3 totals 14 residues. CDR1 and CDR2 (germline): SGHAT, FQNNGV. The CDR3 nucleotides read TGTGCCAGCAGCAGGAACAGGGGAAATTCACCCCTCCACTTT. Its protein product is CASSRNRGNSPLHF.

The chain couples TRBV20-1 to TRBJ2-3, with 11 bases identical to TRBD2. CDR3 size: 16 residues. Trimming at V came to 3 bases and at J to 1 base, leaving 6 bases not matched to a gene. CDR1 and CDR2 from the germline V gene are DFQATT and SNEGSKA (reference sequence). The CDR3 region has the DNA TGCAGTGCTAGCCCGTTGACTAGCGGGGGCACAGATACGCAGTATTTT. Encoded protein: CSASPLTSGGTDTQYF.

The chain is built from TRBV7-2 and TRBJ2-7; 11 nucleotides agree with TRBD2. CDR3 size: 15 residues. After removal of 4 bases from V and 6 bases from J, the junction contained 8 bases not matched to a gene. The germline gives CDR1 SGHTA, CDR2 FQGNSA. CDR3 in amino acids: CASSSSSGGAPEQYF. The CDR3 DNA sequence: TGTGCCAGCAGCTCCAGTAGCGGGGGGGCTCCCGAGCAGTACTTC.

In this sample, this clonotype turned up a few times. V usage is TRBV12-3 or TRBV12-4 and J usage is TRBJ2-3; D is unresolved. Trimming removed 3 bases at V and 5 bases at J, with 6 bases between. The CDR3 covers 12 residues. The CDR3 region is CASSFMRDTQYF. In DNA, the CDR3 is TGTGCCAGCAGTTTCATGCGAGATACGCAGTATTTT.

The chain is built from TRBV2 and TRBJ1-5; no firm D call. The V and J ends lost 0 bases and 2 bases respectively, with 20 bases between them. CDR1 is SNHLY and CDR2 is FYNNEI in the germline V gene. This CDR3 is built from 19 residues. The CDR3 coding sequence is TGTGCCAGCAGTGAAGCCGCCCCGGTCCGGGTGTCAGGCAATCAGCCCCAGCATTTT. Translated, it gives CASSEAAPVRVSGNQPQHF.

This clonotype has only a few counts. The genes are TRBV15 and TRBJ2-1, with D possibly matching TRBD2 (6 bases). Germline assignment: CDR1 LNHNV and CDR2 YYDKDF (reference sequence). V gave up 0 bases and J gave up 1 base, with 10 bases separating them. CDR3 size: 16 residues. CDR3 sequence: CATSRERTKSYNEQFF. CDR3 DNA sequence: TGTGCCACCAGCAGAGAGAGGACTAAATCCTACAATGAGCAGTTCTTC.

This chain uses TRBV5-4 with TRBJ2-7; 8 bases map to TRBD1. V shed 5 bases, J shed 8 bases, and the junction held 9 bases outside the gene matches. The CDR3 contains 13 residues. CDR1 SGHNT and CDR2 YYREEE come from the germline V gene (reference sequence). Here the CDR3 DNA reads TGTGCCAGCAGTGTGGGTCAGGGGGCTAAGCAGTACTTC. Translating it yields CASSVGQGAKQYF.

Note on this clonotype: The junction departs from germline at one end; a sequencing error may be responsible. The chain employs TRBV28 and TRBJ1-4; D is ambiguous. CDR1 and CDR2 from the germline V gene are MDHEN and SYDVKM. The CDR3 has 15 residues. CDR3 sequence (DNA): TGTGCCAGCAGTCTCCAGACCGCAACTAATGAGAAACTGTTTTTT. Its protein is CASSLQTATNEKLFF.

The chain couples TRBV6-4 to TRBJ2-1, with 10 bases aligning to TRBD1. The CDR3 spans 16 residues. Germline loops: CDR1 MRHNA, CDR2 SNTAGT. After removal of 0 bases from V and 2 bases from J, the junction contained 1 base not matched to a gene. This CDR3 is CASSDSGQGAYNEQFF. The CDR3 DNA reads TGTGCCAGCAGTGACTCTGGACAGGGGGCCTACAATGAGCAGTTCTTC.

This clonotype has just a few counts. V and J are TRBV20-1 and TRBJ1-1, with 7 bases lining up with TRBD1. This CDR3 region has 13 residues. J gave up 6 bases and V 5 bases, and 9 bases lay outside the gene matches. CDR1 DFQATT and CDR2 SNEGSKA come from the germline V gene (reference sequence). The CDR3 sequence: CSAGRQGKAEAFF. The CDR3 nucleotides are TGCAGTGCTGGACGACAGGGAAAAGCTGAAGCTTTCTTT.

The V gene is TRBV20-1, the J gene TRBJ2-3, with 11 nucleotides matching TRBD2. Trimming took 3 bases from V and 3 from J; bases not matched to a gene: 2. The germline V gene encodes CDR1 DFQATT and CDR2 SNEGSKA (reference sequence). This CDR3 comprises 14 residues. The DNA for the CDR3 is TGCAGTGCTAGCTCTAGCGGGAGGACAGATACGCAGTATTTT. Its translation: CSASSSGRTDTQYF.

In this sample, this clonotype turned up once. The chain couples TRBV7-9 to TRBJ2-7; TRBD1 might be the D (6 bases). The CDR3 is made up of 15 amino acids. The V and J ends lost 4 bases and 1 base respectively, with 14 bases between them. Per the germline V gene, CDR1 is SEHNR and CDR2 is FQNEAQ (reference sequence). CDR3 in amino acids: CASSSDRPSSYEQYF. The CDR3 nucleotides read TGTGCCAGCAGCTCGGACAGACCGTCATCCTACGAGCAGTACTTC.

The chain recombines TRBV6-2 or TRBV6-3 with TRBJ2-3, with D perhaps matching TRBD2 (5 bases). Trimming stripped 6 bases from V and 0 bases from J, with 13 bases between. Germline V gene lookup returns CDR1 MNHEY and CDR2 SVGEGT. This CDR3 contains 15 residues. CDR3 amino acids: CASSWGAVSTDTQYF. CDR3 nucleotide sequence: TGTGCCAGCAGCTGGGGAGCGGTGAGCACAGATACGCAGTATTTT.

The CDR3: CASSRGQVETQYF. The CDR3 DNA reads as TGTGCCAGCAGTCGGGGACAGGTGGAGACCCAGTACTTC. The chain is built from TRBV28 and TRBJ2-5, with 8 bases matching TRBD1. The trim removed 5 bases at V and 5 bases at J, leaving 4 bases unmatched. Germline V CDR1 and CDR2: MDHEN, SYDVKM. The CDR3 has 13 residues.

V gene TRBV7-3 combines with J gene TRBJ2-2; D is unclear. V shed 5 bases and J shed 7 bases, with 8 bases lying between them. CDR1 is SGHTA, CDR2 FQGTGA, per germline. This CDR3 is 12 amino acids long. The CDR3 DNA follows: TGTGCCAGCAGCCTCCGGAGCGGGGAGCTGTTTTTT. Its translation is CASSLRSGELFF.